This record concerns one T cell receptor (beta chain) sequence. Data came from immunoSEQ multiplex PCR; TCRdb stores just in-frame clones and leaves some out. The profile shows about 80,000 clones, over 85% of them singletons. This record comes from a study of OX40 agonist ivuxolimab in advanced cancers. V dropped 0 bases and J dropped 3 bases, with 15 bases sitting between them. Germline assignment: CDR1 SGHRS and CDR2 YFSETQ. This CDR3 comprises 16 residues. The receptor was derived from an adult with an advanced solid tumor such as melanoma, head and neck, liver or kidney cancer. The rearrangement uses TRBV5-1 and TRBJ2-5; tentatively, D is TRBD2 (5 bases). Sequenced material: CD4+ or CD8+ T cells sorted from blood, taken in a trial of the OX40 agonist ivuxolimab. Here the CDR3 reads CASSLVSAGAKETQYF. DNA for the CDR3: TGCGCCAGCAGCTTGGTCTCGGCGGGTGCCAAAGAGACCCAGTACTTC.